A single sample gave rise to the 18 T cell receptor beta chains below, sequenced in a study of blood T cell repertoires in COVID-19. Generated by immunoSEQ multiplex PCR, the TCRdb table keeps only in-frame clones and is missing some. The sample yields approximately 200,000 clones, about 85% seen once. Sequences were obtained from peripheral blood. Receptors originate from a man aged 40-55 years with acute or convalescent COVID-19.

The chain joins TRBV7-9 to TRBJ1-2, with D possibly TRBD1 on 5 matching bases. The CDR3 is made up of 15 amino acids. The germline gives CDR1 SEHNR, CDR2 FQNEAQ (reference sequence). The V end lost 2 bases, the J end lost 4 bases, and 14 bases lay between the germline ends. The CDR3, as DNA: TGTGCCAGCAGCTTAAGCCAGTCGGGGGGCTATGGCTACACCTTC. Translation: CASSLSQSGGYGYTF.

The chain is built from TRBV5-1 and TRBJ1-5; 7 nucleotides line up with TRBD1. The CDR3 is 14 amino acids. The germline V gene has CDR1 SGHRS and CDR2 YFSETQ. Trimming removed 0 bases from V and 7 bases from J; junction bases left unmatched: 4. CDR3 protein: CASSLEGAGQPQHF. The CDR3 DNA is TGCGCCAGCAGCTTGGAGGGGGCTGGCCAGCCCCAGCATTTT.

This clone occurred a few times. The rearrangement uses TRBV6-6 and TRBJ2-2, with 8 bases fitting TRBD2. V gave up 7 bases and J gave up 2 bases; unmatched junction bases: 6. This CDR3 has 15 amino acids. CDR1 MNHNY and CDR2 SVGAGI come from the germline V gene (reference sequence). The CDR3 nucleotides read TGTGCCAGCATGGCAAGCGGGGGAAACACCGGGGAGCTGTTTTTT. It specifies CASMASGGNTGELFF.

The chain links TRBV6-5 to TRBJ1-2, with D possibly being TRBD1 (6 bases). The CDR3 consists of 15 residues. Trimming cost V 2 bases and J 0 bases, with 10 bases left between them. From germline, CDR1 is MNHEY and CDR2 SVGAGI. CDR3 loop: CASSYGDTPNYGYTF. The CDR3 DNA is TGTGCCAGCAGTTACGGGGACACTCCTAACTATGGCTACACCTTC.

J is TRBJ1-2 and V is TRBV28; the D gene is possibly TRBD1 (6 bases). The V end lost 7 bases, the J end lost 4 bases, and 22 bases lay between the germline ends. This CDR3 is 16 amino acids long. The germline CDR1 and CDR2 sequences are MDHEN and SYDVKM. The CDR3 DNA reads as TGTGCCAGCACCCTAGGGGGGGGATCCCCTGGCTATGGCTACACCTTC. Translated: CASTLGGGSPGYGYTF.

The sample holds one count of this clone. The chain combines TRBV27 with TRBJ1-2, with 7 nucleotides matching TRBD1. The CDR3 covers 17 residues. The germline CDR1 and CDR2 sequences are MNHEY and SMNVEV (reference sequence). V shed 5 bases and J 4 bases; nucleotides not matched to a gene: 16. CDR3 nucleotides: TGTGCCAGCAGTCGCCACCGGGACAGCTATTCACCCTATGGCTACACCTTC. Its protein is CASSRHRDSYSPYGYTF.

This rearrangement joins TRBV7-6 to TRBJ2-3, with 8 bases that match TRBD2. Germline V gene lookup returns CDR1 SGHVS and CDR2 FNYEAQ. Trimming cost V 0 bases and J 0 bases; bases outside gene matches: 2. This CDR3 has 16 amino acids. The CDR3 DNA reads TGTGCCAGCAGCTTAGCGCCGGGGGGGAGCACAGATACGCAGTATTTT. The encoded protein is CASSLAPGGSTDTQYF. The whole variable domain, remainder taken from reference TRBV7-6 and TRBJ2-3, is GAGVSQSPRYKVTKRGQDVALRCDPISGHVSLYWYRQALGQGPEFLTYFNYEAQQDKSGLPNDRFSAERPEGSISTLTIQRTEQRDSAMYRCASSLAPGGSTDTQYFGPGTRLTVL.

The chain recombines TRBV7-2 with TRBJ1-3, with 8 nucleotides matching TRBD1. Looked up from germline, CDR1 is SGHTA and CDR2 is FQGNSA. The CDR3 totals 15 residues. V lost 5 bases to trimming and J lost 3 bases; unmatched junction nucleotides: 6. The CDR3 region has the DNA TGTGCCAGCAGCCCCGACAGGGGATTTGGAAACACCATATATTTT. Its translation: CASSPDRGFGNTIYF.

The J gene is TRBJ1-1, the V gene TRBV5-1, with 7 bases fitting TRBD1. This CDR3 spans 15 amino acids. V gave up 4 bases and J gave up 0 bases; unmatched junction bases: 6. Germline assignment: CDR1 SGHRS and CDR2 YFSETQ. DNA of the CDR3: TGCGCCAGCAGCCTTGGACAGGTCATGAACACTGAAGCTTTCTTT. It codes for CASSLGQVMNTEAFF.

The chain joins TRBV5-1 to TRBJ2-7; 12 bases are a match to TRBD2. CDR3 length equals 15 residues. The junction had 5 bases not matched to a gene; V was cut back by 4 bases and J by 3 bases. The V gene's germline CDR1 is SGHRS and CDR2 YFSETQ. CDR3 DNA: TGCGCCAGCAGCCCTAGCGGGGGGGTTTACTACGAGCAGTACTTC. Residues: CASSPSGGVYYEQYF.

The J gene is TRBJ2-1, the V gene TRBV19; weak D call: TRBD2 (6 bases). V was trimmed by 6 bases and J by 3 bases, leaving 12 bases between them. Germline V gene data show CDR1 as LNHDA and CDR2 as SQIVND (reference sequence). The CDR3 covers 14 residues. This chain's CDR3 is CASSASENYNEQFF. The CDR3 nucleotides are TGTGCCAGTAGCGCTAGCGAAAACTACAATGAGCAGTTCTTC.

This clone appeared once. The rearrangement joins TRBV10-2 to TRBJ2-7; 8 nucleotides match TRBD1. Germline V gene data show CDR1 as WSHSY and CDR2 as SAAADI. The CDR3 runs 13 residues. V lost 6 bases to trimming and J lost 3 bases; unmatched junction nucleotides: 4. The CDR3 nucleotides read TGCGCCAGCAGCGGACAGGGTCACTACGAGCAGTACTTC. Translation: CASSGQGHYEQYF.

V is TRBV6-1 and J is TRBJ1-5; D is uncertain. The V and J ends lost 2 bases and 2 bases respectively, with 7 bases between them. The CDR3 totals 14 residues. Germline loops: CDR1 MNHNS, CDR2 SASEGT. The CDR3 reads CASSENRGNQPQHF. The CDR3 coding sequence is TGTGCCAGCAGTGAAAATCGAGGCAATCAGCCCCAGCATTTT.

The V and J genes are TRBV30 and TRBJ2-7; a weak D match, TRBD1 (6 bases). The CDR3 is made up of 14 amino acids. Germline V lookup: CDR1 GTSNPN, CDR2 SVGIG (reference sequence). V lost 0 bases and J 3 bases, leaving 12 bases between the germline ends. The CDR3 loop reads CAWSVSRGIYEQYF. CDR3 DNA: TGTGCCTGGAGTGTATCCAGGGGAATCTACGAGCAGTACTTC.

The CDR3 coding sequence is TGTGCCAGCAGCTTACAGGGGAGCTCCTACGAGCAGTACTTC. It specifies CASSLQGSSYEQYF. The chain uses TRBV7-2 and TRBJ2-7; possibly TRBD1 for D (6 bases). The CDR3 spans 14 residues. V lost 2 bases and J 0 bases, leaving 8 bases between the germline ends. In germline, CDR1 is SGHTA, CDR2 FQGNSA.

The chain employs TRBV4-2 and TRBJ1-1; no definite D call. The CDR3 is 17 residues long. Trimming removed 1 base from V and 2 bases from J, with 17 bases in between. Germline CDR1 reads LGHNA; CDR2 reads YNFKEQ. CDR3 protein: CASSQVTAAGYNTEAFF. The CDR3, as DNA: TGTGCCAGCAGCCAAGTAACAGCCGCAGGATATAACACTGAAGCTTTCTTT.

This chain connects TRBV5-4 to TRBJ1-1; possibly TRBD1 for D (6 bases). CDR3 size: 14 residues. The germline V gene has CDR1 SGHNT and CDR2 YYREEE (reference sequence). Trimming removed 1 base from V and 1 base from J, with 8 bases in between. The CDR3 is CASSLKQGNTEAFF. DNA for the CDR3: TGTGCCAGCAGCTTGAAACAGGGGAACACTGAAGCTTTCTTT.

J is TRBJ2-7 and V is TRBV12-1; TRBD1, the table's D call, lacks a check against the DNA. TRBV12-1 has pseudogene status. The CDR3 sequence is 15 residues long. CDR3 DNA: TGTGCCAGCAGCAACACCGGGACAGGGAATCACGAGCAGTACTTC. Translation gives CASSNTGTGNHEQYF.